This T cell receptor (beta chain) was recorded in a study of T cells in Graves' hyperthyroidism and ophthalmopathy. Trimming removed 4 bases from V and 0 bases from J, with 15 bases in between. The CDR3 sequence is 15 residues long. Germline V gives CDR1 DFQATT, CDR2 SNEGSKA (reference sequence). Only a few counts were recorded for this clonotype. The TCR beta CDR3 regions underwent amplification using RNA transcripts as the source. TCR CDR3 underwent first-round RT-PCR with the HTBI primer set. TCRdb called the multiplex PCR reads again in MiXCR, with one record for every CDR3 protein. The top ten hold about 5% of the sample, which has under 550,000 distinct CDR3 sequences, about an eighth seen once.

This receptor was obtained from a young woman with Graves' hyperthyroidism. Sample: blood. This chain connects TRBV20-1 to TRBJ1-1; D is uncertain. This CDR3 is CSANPDNYMNTEAFF. The CDR3 coding sequence is TGCAGTGCTAACCCCGACAACTACATGAACACTGAAGCTTTCTTT.